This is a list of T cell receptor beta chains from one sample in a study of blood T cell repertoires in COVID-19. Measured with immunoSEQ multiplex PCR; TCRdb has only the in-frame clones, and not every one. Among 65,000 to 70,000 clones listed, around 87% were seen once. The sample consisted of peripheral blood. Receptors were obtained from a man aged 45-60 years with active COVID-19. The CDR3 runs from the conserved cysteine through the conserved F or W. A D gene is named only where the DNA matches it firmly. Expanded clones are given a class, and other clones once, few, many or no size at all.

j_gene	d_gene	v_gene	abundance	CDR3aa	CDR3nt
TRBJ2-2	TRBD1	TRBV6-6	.	CASSPDRQGMTPAGELFF	TGTGCCAGCAGTCCAGACCGACAGGGGATGACTCCTGCCGGGGAGCTGTTTTTT
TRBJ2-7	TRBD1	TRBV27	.	CASSSSPGTGSSYEQYF	TGTGCCAGCAGTTCCTCACCCGGGACAGGGAGCTCCTACGAGCAGTACTTC
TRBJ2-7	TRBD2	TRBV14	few	CASSPEVRSGTYEQYF	TGTGCCAGCAGCCCCGAGGTCCGTAGCGGGACCTACGAGCAGTACTTC
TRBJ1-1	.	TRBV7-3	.	CASSPGHQNTEAFF	TGTGCCAGCAGTCCGGGACACCAGAACACTGAAGCTTTCTTT
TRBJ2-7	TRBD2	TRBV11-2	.	CASSLVAGGFYEQYF	TGTGCCAGCAGCTTAGTGGCGGGAGGATTTTACGAGCAGTACTTC
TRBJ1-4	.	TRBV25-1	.	CASNGISTREKLFF	TGTGCCAGCAACGGGATCTCAACCCGGGAAAAACTGTTTTTT
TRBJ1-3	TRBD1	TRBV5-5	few	CASSLQGAGNTIYF	TGTGCCAGCAGCCTACAGGGGGCTGGAAACACCATATATTTT
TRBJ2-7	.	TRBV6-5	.	CARGRQQGLFYEQYF	TGTGCCAGGGGTCGACAACAGGGCCTCTTCTACGAGCAGTACTTC
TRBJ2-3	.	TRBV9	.	CASSVVSSGTDTQYF	TGTGCCAGCAGCGTAGTCAGCAGCGGCACAGATACGCAGTATTTT
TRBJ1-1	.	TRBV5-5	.	CASSLARGETEAFF	TGTGCCAGCAGCTTGGCCAGGGGAGAAACTGAAGCTTTCTTT
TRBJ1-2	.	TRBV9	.	CASSAGTRGSYYGYTF	TGTGCCAGCAGCGCAGGAACCCGGGGAAGCTACTATGGCTACACCTTC
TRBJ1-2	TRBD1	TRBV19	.	CASSIEDRGTGYTF	TGTGCCAGTAGTATAGAAGACAGGGGGACTGGCTACACCTTC
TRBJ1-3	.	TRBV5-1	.	CASSPAGHSGNTIYF	TGCGCCAGCAGCCCCGCGGGCCACTCTGGAAACACCATATATTTT
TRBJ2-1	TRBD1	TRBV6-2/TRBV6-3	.	CASSHMTGTVGYLAYNEQFF	TGTGCCAGCAGCCACATGACCGGGACAGTAGGCTATCTCGCCTACAATGAGCAGTTCTTC
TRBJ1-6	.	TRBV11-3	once	CASSLAGSPLHF	TGTGCCAGCAGCTTAGCAGGTTCACCCCTCCACTTT
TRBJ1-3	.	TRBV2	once	CASRQESSGNTIYF	TGTGCCAGCCGACAGGAGAGCTCTGGAAACACCATATATTTT
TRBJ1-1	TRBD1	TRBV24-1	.	CATSETGTGFEAFF	TGTGCCACCAGCGAAACCGGGACAGGGTTTGAAGCTTTCTTT
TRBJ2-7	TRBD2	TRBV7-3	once	CASSVTGTSVGGPEQYF	TGTGCCAGCAGCGTGACCGGGACTAGCGTCGGGGGCCCCGAGCAGTACTTC
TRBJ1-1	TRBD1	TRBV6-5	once	CASSSLTGRTEAFF	TGTGCCAGCAGTTCTTTGACAGGGCGAACTGAAGCTTTCTTT
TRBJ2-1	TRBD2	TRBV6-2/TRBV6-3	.	CASSYGSGASGRAKIGEQFF	TGTGCCAGCAGTTACGGGTCGGGGGCTAGCGGGAGGGCCAAGATCGGTGAGCAGTTCTTC
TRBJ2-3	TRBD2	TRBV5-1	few	CASSTVAGDTDTQYF	TGCGCCAGCAGCACCGTAGCGGGAGACACAGATACGCAGTATTTT
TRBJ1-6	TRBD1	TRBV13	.	CASSLGQVNSPLHF	TGTGCCAGCAGCCTCGGACAGGTGAATTCACCCCTCCACTTT
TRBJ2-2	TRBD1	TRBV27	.	CASSPYLPRDRVAGELFF	TGTGCCAGCAGCCCCTACTTACCCCGGGACAGGGTGGCCGGGGAGCTGTTTTTT
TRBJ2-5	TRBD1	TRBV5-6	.	CASSSPQGAETQYF	TGTGCCAGCAGCTCTCCGCAGGGGGCAGAGACCCAGTACTTC
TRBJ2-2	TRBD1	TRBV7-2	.	CASSSQGTNTGELFF	TGTGCCAGCAGCTCACAGGGGACGAACACCGGGGAGCTGTTTTTT
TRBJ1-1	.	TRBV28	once	CATLGGMNTEAFF	TGTGCCACCCTTGGGGGGATGAACACTGAAGCTTTCTTT
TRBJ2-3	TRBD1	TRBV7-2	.	CASSFNRGTGSTDTQYF	TGTGCCAGCAGTTTCAACAGGGGGACGGGTAGCACAGATACGCAGTATTTT
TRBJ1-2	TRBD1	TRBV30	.	CAWSAKKQGADYGYTF	TGTGCCTGGAGCGCAAAAAAACAGGGGGCTGACTATGGCTACACCTTC
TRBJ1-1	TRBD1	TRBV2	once	CASETGPNTEAFF	TGTGCCAGCGAGACAGGGCCGAACACTGAAGCTTTCTTT
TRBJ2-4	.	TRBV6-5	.	CASSSGNIQYF	TGTGCCAGCAGTTCCGGGAACATTCAGTACTTC
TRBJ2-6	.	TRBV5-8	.	CASSVGQYLPSGANVLTF	TGTGCCAGCAGCGTCGGACAGTACTTACCCTCTGGGGCCAACGTCCTGACTTTC
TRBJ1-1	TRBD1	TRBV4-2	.	CASSQERTGTGRTEAFF	TGTGCCAGCAGCCAAGAACGTACCGGGACAGGGAGGACTGAAGCTTTCTTT
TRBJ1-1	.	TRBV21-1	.	CASSKRRLTNTEAFF	TGTGCCAGCAGCAAACGTAGACTGACTAACACTGAAGCTTTCTTT
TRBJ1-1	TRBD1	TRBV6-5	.	CASNRGDTEAFF	TGTGCCAGCAACAGGGGGGACACTGAAGCTTTCTTT
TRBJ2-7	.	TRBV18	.	CASSPRDSPGEQYF	TGTGCCAGCTCACCAAGGGACTCTCCCGGGGAGCAGTACTTC
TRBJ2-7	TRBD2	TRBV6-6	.	CASSLGLAGRIHEQYF	TGTGCCAGCAGTCTGGGACTAGCCGGGAGGATACACGAGCAGTACTTC
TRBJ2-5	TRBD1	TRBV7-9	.	CASSQRDSAAGTQYF	TGTGCCAGCAGCCAACGGGACAGCGCGGCGGGGACCCAGTACTTC
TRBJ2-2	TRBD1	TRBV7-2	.	CASSDRANTGELFF	TGTGCCAGCAGCGACAGGGCGAACACCGGGGAGCTGTTTTTT
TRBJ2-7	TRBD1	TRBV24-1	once	CATSDFGTGVGQYF	TGTGCCACCAGTGATTTCGGGACAGGGGTTGGGCAGTACTTC
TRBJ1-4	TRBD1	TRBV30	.	CAWRGQGNVKLFF	TGTGCCTGGCGGGGACAGGGAAATGTAAAACTGTTTTTT
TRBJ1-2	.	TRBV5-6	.	CASSSGQALHYGYTF	TGTGCCAGCAGCTCAGGCCAGGCCCTCCACTATGGCTACACCTTC
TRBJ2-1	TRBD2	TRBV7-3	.	CASSPESGSRHEQFF	TGTGCCAGCAGCCCTGAGAGCGGGAGTAGGCATGAGCAGTTCTTC
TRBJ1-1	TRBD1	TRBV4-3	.	CASSQDLTGGTEAFF	TGCGCCAGCAGCCAAGATTTGACAGGGGGTACTGAAGCTTTCTTT
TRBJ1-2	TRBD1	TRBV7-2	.	CASSPTGGGHGYTF	TGTGCCAGCAGCCCAACAGGGGGCGGTCATGGCTACACCTTC
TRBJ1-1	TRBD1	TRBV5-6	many	CASSLGDSPEAFF	TGTGCCAGCAGCTTGGGGGACAGCCCTGAAGCTTTCTTT
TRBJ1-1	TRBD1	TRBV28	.	CASSGTGPNTEAFF	TGTGCCAGCAGTGGGACAGGCCCCAACACTGAAGCTTTCTTT
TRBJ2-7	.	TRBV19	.	CASSSPTRSYEQYF	TGTGCCAGTAGTTCACCGACACGATCCTACGAGCAGTACTTC
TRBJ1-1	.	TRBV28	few	CASSLSWGRGTEAFF	TGTGCCAGCAGTTTATCATGGGGAAGGGGCACTGAAGCTTTCTTT
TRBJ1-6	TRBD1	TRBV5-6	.	CASSLPSGGNNSPLHF	TGTGCCAGCAGCTTGCCATCAGGGGGAAATAATTCACCCCTCCACTTT
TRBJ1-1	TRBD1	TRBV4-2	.	CASSHPDRVNTEAFF	TGTGCCAGCAGCCATCCGGACAGGGTGAACACTGAAGCTTTCTTT
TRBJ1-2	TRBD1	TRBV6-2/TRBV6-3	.	CASSTTGGAAGYTF	TGTGCCAGCAGTACTACAGGGGGCGCAGCTGGCTACACCTTC
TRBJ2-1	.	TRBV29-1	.	CSALGGLRGRPFF	TGCAGCGCCCTAGGGGGGCTCCGCGGGAGACCGTTCTTC